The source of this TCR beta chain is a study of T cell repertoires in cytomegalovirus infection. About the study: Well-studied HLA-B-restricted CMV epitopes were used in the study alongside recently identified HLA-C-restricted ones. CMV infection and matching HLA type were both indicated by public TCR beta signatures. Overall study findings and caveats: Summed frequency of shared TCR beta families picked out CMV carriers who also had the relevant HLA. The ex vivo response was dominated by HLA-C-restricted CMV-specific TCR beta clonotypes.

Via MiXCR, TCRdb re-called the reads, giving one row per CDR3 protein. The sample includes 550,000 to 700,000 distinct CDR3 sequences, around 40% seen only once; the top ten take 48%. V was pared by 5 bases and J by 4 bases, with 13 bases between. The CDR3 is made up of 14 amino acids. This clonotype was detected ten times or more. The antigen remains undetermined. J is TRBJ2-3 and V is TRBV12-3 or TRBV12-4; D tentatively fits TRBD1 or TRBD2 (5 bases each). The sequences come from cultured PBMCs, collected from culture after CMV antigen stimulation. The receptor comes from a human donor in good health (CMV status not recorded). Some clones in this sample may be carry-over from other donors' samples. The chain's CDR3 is CASSLGTTSDTQYF. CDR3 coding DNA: TGTGCCAGCAGTCTTGGGACGACGTCAGATACGCAGTATTTT.